The 9 T cell receptor beta chains reported below all come from one sample, sequenced in a study of blood T cell repertoires in COVID-19 (TCRdb year 2020). The library was generated by the immunoSEQ multiplex PCR assay. Entries here come from immuneACCESS through TCRdb and include only in-frame sequences with V and J called. Some clones fail to appear in such tables; in the studies checked, an unresolved V gene covers under half of the shortfall, and the cause of the remainder is unknown. The table for this sample lists roughly 200,000 clones; roughly 82% of them were counted only once. About 5.6% of the sample is taken by the ten largest. The sample was PBMCs or T cells enriched from blood (not recorded which). The receptors here all came from a man aged 40-49 years with acute COVID-19.

The CDR3 DNA reads as TGTGCCTGGAACATCAGGGGGCACCCTAACTATGGCTACACCTTC. Its protein product is CAWNIRGHPNYGYTF. The V and J genes are TRBV30 and TRBJ1-2; 8 nucleotides line up with TRBD1. CDR1 is GTSNPN, CDR2 SVGIG, per germline (reference sequence). Trimming removed 4 bases from V and 0 bases from J; junction bases left unmatched: 7. The CDR3 runs 15 residues.

This clone was observed a few times. The V call is TRBV10-2, the J call TRBJ1-5; D unresolved. The germline CDR1 and CDR2 sequences are WSHSY and SAAADI. The CDR3 is 13 amino acids. V was trimmed by 2 bases and J by 9 bases, leaving 11 bases between them. The CDR3 is CASSEVGARPQHF. In DNA form, the CDR3 reads TGCGCCAGCAGTGAGGTGGGCGCCCGGCCCCAGCATTTT.

This clone was seen a handful of times. The V gene is TRBV5-1, the J gene TRBJ2-7; D unclear. The CDR3 covers 13 residues. V lost 0 bases, J lost 6 bases, and 10 bases lay in between. Germline lookup yields CDR1 SGHRS and CDR2 YFSETQ. CDR3 bases: TGCGCCAGCAGCTTGGGATGGGCTGGCGAGCAGTACTTC. It translates to CASSLGWAGEQYF.

This clone was seen a single time. The chain links TRBV12-5 to TRBJ2-3, with 9 nucleotides matching TRBD1. Germline V lookup: CDR1 LGHNT, CDR2 FRNRAP. The CDR3 runs to 12 residues. Losses at the gene ends were 8 bases for V and 5 bases for J; bases not matched to a gene: 2. CDR3 amino acids: CASSDRGDTQYF. The CDR3 DNA follows: TGTGCTAGTTCGGACAGGGGAGATACGCAGTATTTT.

The chain uses TRBV9 and TRBJ2-1; D is unresolved. V lost 3 bases and J 0 bases, leaving 10 bases between the germline ends. The CDR3 extends over 15 amino acids. Germline CDR1 reads SGDLS; CDR2 reads YYNGEE. The CDR3 DNA sequence: TGTGCCAGCAGCGAAACAGCCAACTCCTACAATGAGCAGTTCTTC. Translated: CASSETANSYNEQFF.

The chain employs TRBV6-5 and TRBJ2-7; 9 positions match TRBD2. The germline CDR1 and CDR2 sequences are MNHEY and SVGAGI. The CDR3 spans 15 residues. The V segment lost 6 bases and the J segment 1 base; nucleotides outside the gene matches: 7. The DNA of the CDR3 is TGTGCCAGCAGGGCAGGACTAGCGCTTTCCTACGAGCAGTACTTC. This codes for CASRAGLALSYEQYF.

The chain has TRBV11-1 and TRBJ1-2, with D possibly being TRBD1 (6 bases). V was trimmed by 3 bases and J by 7 bases, leaving 6 bases between them. This CDR3 comprises 11 residues. From germline, CDR1 is SGHAT and CDR2 FQDESV (reference sequence). The CDR3 nucleotides read TGTGCCAGCAGCTTCAGGGGTGGCTACACCTTC. As protein: CASSFRGGYTF.

The rearrangement links TRBV5-1 to TRBJ2-5; D perhaps matches TRBD1 (5 bases). This CDR3 spans 15 amino acids. Per the germline V gene, CDR1 is SGHRS and CDR2 is YFSETQ. V lost 5 bases, J lost 1 base, and 15 bases lay in between. The CDR3: CASSHTQGAQETQYF. In DNA form, the CDR3 reads TGCGCCAGCAGTCACACTCAGGGTGCCCAAGAGACCCAGTACTTC.

The V call is TRBV28, the J call TRBJ1-2, with 10 bases aligning to TRBD1. Trimming cost V 6 bases and J 7 bases; bases outside gene matches: 8. CDR3 size: 14 residues. The germline CDR1 and CDR2 sequences are MDHEN and SYDVKM. The CDR3 coding sequence is TGTGCCAGCAGAGTGACTGGGACAGGGGCTGGCTACACCTTC. Translation gives CASRVTGTGAGYTF.